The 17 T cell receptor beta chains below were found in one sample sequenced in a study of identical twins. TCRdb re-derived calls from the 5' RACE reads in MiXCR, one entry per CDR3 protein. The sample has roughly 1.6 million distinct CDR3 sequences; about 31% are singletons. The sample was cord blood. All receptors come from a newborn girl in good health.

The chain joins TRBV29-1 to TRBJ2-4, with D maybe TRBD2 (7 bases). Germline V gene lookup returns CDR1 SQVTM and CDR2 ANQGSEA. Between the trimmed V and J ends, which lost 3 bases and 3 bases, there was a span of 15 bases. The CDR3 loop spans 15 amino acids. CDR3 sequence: CSVEGGGGDKNIQYF. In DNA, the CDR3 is TGCAGCGTTGAGGGGGGAGGGGGTGACAAAAACATTCAGTACTTC.

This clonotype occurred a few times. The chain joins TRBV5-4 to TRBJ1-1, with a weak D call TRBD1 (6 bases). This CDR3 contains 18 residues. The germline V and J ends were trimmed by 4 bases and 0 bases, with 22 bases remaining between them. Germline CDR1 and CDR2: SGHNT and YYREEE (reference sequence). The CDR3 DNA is TGTGCCAGCAGCGGGAAGGGGGGTCAACAAGGAGTGAACACTGAAGCTTTCTTT. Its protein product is CASSGKGGQQGVNTEAFF. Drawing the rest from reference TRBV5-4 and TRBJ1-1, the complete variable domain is ETGVTQSPTHLIKTRGQQVTLRCSSQSGHNTVSWYQQALGQGPQFIFQYYREEENGRGNFPPRFSGLQFPNYSSELNVNALELDDSALYLCASSGKGGQQGVNTEAFFGQGTRLTVV.

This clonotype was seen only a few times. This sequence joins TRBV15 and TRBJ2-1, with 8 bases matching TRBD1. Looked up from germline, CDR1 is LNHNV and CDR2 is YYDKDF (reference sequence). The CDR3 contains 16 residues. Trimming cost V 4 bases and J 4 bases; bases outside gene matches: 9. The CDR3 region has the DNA TGTGCCACCAGCACAGCCGGGACAGGCGTTTACAATGAGCAGTTCTTC. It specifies CATSTAGTGVYNEQFF.

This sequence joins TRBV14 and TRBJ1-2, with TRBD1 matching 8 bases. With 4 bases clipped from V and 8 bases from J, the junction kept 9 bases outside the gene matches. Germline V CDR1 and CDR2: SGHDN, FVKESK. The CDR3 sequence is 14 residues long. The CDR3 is CASSLHRTGSGYTF. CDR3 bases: TGTGCCAGCAGCCTTCATCGGACAGGGAGCGGCTACACCTTC.

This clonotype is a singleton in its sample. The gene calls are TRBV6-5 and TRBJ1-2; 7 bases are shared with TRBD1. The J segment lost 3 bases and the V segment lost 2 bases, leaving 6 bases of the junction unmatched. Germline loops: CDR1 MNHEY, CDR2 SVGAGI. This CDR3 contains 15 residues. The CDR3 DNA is TGTGCCAGCAGTTACAACGGACAGGTGTACTATGGCTACACCTTC. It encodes CASSYNGQVYYGYTF.

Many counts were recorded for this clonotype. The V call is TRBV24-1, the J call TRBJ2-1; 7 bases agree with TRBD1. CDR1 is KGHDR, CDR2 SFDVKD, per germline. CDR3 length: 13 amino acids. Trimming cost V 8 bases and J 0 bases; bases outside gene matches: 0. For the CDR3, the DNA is TGTGCCACCACAGGGGGCTCCTACAATGAGCAGTTCTTC. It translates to CATTGGSYNEQFF.

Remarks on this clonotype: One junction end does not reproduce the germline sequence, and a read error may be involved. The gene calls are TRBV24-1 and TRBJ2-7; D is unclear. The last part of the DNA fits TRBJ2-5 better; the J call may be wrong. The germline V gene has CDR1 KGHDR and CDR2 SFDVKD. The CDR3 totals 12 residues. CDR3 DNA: TGTGTCACCAGTGATTTGGCCGGGACCCAGTACTTC. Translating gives CVTSDLAGTQYF.

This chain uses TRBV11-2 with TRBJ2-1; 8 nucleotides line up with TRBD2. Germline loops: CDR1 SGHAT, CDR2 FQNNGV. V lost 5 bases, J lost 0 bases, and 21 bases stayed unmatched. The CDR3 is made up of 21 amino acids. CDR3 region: CASSLRIPRGGLLSSYNEQFF. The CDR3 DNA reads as TGTGCCAGCAGCCTGAGGATTCCCCGGGGGGGCCTCCTGAGCTCCTACAATGAGCAGTTCTTC.

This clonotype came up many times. The CDR3 bases are TGTGCCAGCAGCTTGAGACGGACGGGGGAGACCCAGTACTTC. Translated, it gives CASSLRRTGETQYF. This rearrangement joins TRBV12-3 or TRBV12-4 to TRBJ2-5, with D tentatively TRBD2 (5 bases). The CDR3 is 14 residues long. V was shortened by 6 bases and J by 5 bases, with 16 bases between the two germline ends.

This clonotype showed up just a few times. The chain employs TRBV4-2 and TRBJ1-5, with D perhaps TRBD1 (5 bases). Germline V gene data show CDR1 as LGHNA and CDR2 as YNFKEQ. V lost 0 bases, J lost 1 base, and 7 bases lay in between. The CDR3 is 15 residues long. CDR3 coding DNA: TGTGCCAGCAGCCAAGAGGCAGGGAGCAATCAGCCCCAGCATTTT. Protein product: CASSQEAGSNQPQHF.

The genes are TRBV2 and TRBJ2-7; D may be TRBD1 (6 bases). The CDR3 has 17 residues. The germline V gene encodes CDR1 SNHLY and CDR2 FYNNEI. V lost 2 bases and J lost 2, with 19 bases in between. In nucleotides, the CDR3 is TGTGCCAGCAGTGAACTGACCTTAAGGGGGACCCCCTACGAGCAGTACTTC. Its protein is CASSELTLRGTPYEQYF.

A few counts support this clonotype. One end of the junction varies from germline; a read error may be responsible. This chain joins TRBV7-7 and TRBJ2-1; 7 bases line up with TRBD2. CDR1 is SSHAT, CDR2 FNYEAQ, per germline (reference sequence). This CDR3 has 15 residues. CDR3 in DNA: TGTGCTAGCAGCTTAGTCCTGGGAGGGCGAAATGAGCAGTTCTTC. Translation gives CASSLVLGGRNEQFF.

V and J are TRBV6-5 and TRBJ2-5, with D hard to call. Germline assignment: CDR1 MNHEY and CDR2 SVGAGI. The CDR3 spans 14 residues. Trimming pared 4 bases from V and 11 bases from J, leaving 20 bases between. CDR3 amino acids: CASSSSILYNEQYF. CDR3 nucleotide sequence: TGTGCCAGCAGTTCCTCCATCCTGTACAATGAGCAGTACTTC.

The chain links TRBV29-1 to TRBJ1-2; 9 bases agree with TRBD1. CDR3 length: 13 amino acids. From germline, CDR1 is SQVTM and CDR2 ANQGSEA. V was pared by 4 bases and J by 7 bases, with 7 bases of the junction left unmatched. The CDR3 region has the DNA TGCAGCGTTGGAGGGACAGGGAAAGGTGGCTACACCTTC. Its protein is CSVGGTGKGGYTF. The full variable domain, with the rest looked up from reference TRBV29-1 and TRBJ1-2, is SAVISQKPSRDICQRGTSLTIQCQVDSQVTMMFWYRQQPGQSLTLIATANQGSEATYESGFVIDKFPISRPNLTFSTLTVSNMSPEDSSIYLCSVGGTGKGGYTFGSGTRLTVV.

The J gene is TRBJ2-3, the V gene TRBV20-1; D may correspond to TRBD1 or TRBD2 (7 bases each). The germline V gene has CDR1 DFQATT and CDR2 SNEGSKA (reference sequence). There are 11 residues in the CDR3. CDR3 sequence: CTGGATDTQYF. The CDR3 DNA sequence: TGCACAGGGGGGGCCACAGATACGCAGTATTTT.

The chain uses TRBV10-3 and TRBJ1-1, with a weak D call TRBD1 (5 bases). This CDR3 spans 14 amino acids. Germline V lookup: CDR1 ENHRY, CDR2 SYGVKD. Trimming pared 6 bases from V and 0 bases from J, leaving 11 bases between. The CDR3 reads CAIRKQALNTEAFF. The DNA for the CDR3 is TGTGCCATCAGGAAACAGGCCTTGAACACTGAAGCTTTCTTT.

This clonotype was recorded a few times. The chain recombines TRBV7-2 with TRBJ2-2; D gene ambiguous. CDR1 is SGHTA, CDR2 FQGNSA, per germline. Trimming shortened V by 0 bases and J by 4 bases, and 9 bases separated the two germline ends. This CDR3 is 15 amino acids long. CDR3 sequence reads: CASSLARILTGELFF. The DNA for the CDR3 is TGTGCCAGCAGCTTAGCTAGGATCCTCACCGGGGAGCTGTTTTTT.